Shown below are 11 T cell receptor beta chains from a single sample sequenced in a study of a mutant IDH1 vaccine in newly diagnosed glioma. Using immunoSEQ multiplex PCR, the repertoire was profiled, and TCRdb retains in-frame clones only, with some absent. The sample records tens of thousands of clones, around 79% being singletons. The sample's time point: baseline, week 1 (first vaccination visit). Treatment indicated: pre-vaccination baseline after standard-of-care therapy. This sample comprised PBMCs, obtained from a glioma patient treated with radiotherapy, temozolomide or both. The source is a middle-aged man with glioma.

This chain links TRBV4-3 with TRBJ1-2, with a possible D match to TRBD1 (6 bases). Between the trimmed V and J ends, which lost 1 base and 5 bases, there was a span of 14 bases. Germline V gene data show CDR1 as LGHNA and CDR2 as YSLEER. This CDR3 comprises 15 residues. This CDR3 is CASSQVRGGPYGYTF. The CDR3 DNA sequence: TGCGCCAGCAGCCAAGTAAGAGGGGGGCCTTATGGCTACACCTTC.

This chain joins TRBV9 and TRBJ2-3, with D possibly called TRBD1 or TRBD2 (5 bases each). Per the germline V gene, CDR1 is SGDLS and CDR2 is YYNGEE. Deletions cut 4 bases from V and 1 base from J, with 13 bases between. This CDR3 region has 15 residues. As DNA, the CDR3 is TGTGCCAGCAGCCGGGGCGGGTCTCGCACAGATACGCAGTATTTT. This translates into CASSRGGSRTDTQYF.

V gene TRBV5-4 combines with J gene TRBJ2-2; no firm D call. Trimming shortened V by 6 bases and J by 0 bases, and 12 bases separated the two germline ends. This CDR3 comprises 15 residues. CDR1 is SGHNT, CDR2 YYREEE, per germline (reference sequence). CDR3 amino acids: CASNSEVSNTGELFF. CDR3 bases: TGTGCCAGCAACTCGGAAGTTTCGAACACCGGGGAGCTGTTTTTT.

The chain uses TRBV7-3 and TRBJ2-7, with 8 bases that match TRBD2. CDR3 size: 15 residues. V gave up 5 bases and J gave up 4 bases; unmatched junction bases: 10. Germline loops: CDR1 SGHTA, CDR2 FQGTGA. CDR3 DNA sequence: TGTGCCAGCAGCACAATTGGAGGCGGGGGGTACGAGCAGTACTTC. Encoded protein: CASSTIGGGGYEQYF. The full variable domain, its missing parts supplied by reference TRBV7-3 and TRBJ2-7, is GAGVSQTPSNKVTEKGKYVELRCDPISGHTALYWYRQSLGQGPEFLIYFQGTGAADDSGLPNDRFFAVRPEGSVSTLKIQRTERGDSAVYLCASSTIGGGGYEQYFGPGTRLTVT.

The gene calls are TRBV5-6 and TRBJ2-7; 10 bases are a match to TRBD2. The CDR3 has 17 residues. The V gene end was trimmed by 4 bases and the J gene end by 0 bases; junction bases not matched to a gene: 10. CDR1 and CDR2 from the germline V gene are SGHDT and YYEEEE. The DNA of the CDR3 is TGTGCCAGCAGCAAGCTCCTAGCGGGGGTCAGCTCCTACGAGCAGTACTTC. Translated, it gives CASSKLLAGVSSYEQYF. Supplemented by reference TRBV5-6 and TRBJ2-7, the full variable domain reads DAGVTQSPTHLIKTRGQQVTLRCSPKSGHDTVSWYQQALGQGPQFIFQYYEEEERQRGNFPDRFSGHQFPNYSSELNVNALLLGDSALYLCASSKLLAGVSSYEQYFGPGTRLTVT.

The V and J genes are TRBV7-2 and TRBJ2-3; perhaps TRBD2 as D (7 bases). There are 14 residues in the CDR3. V was shortened by 6 bases and J by 6 bases, with 16 bases between the two germline ends. CDR1 is SGHTA and CDR2 is FQGNSA in the germline V gene. The CDR3: CASSRAGRGDTQYF. CDR3 sequence (DNA): TGTGCCAGCAGTCGAGCGGGGAGGGGGGATACGCAGTATTTT.

V is TRBV5-1 and J is TRBJ2-7; weak D call: TRBD1 (6 bases). The CDR3 runs 16 residues. Trimming took 0 bases from V and 4 from J, leaving 17 bases between them. From germline, CDR1 is SGHRS and CDR2 YFSETQ. CDR3 sequence (DNA): TGCGCCAGCAGCTTGGTAGGGGGAAACGTCCTTTACGAGCAGTACTTC. Translation gives CASSLVGGNVLYEQYF. The full variable domain, in which reference TRBV5-1 and TRBJ2-7 provide the parts outside the CDR3, is KAGVTQTPRYLIKTRGQQVTLSCSPISGHRSVSWYQQTPGQGLQFLFEYFSETQRNKGNFPGRFSGRQFSNSRSEMNVSTLELGDSALYLCASSLVGGNVLYEQYFGPGTRLTVT.

With respect to this clone: Germline and junction disagree at one end, which may indicate a read error. The V call is TRBV15, the J call TRBJ2-2; D gene ambiguous. Germline assignment: CDR1 LNHNV and CDR2 YYDKDF (reference sequence). CDR3 length: 13 amino acids. CDR3 in amino acids: CATTDVNTGELFF. The DNA for the CDR3 is TGTGCGACCACGGACGTGAACACCGGGGAGCTGTTTTTT.

The chain employs TRBV7-9 and TRBJ1-5, with TRBD1 as a possible D gene (5 bases). The V and J ends lost 5 bases and 2 bases respectively, with 13 bases between them. Germline values: CDR1 SEHNR, CDR2 FQNEAQ (reference sequence). This CDR3 has 15 residues. CDR3 sequence (DNA): TGTGCCAGCAGCCTCGGGGACGGGGGCAATCAGCCCCAGCATTTT. Translating gives CASSLGDGGNQPQHF.

The chain links TRBV27 to TRBJ2-7; 7 bases agree with TRBD2. Trimming removed 5 bases from V and 0 bases from J; junction bases left unmatched: 16. This CDR3 is built from 18 residues. Germline V gene data show CDR1 as MNHEY and CDR2 as SMNVEV (reference sequence). The CDR3 spells CASSLMVGGGLSSYEQYF. The CDR3 bases are TGTGCCAGCAGTCTTATGGTTGGCGGGGGTCTAAGCTCCTACGAGCAGTACTTC.

The chain carries TRBV19 and TRBJ2-7; unclear D gene. Germline assignment: CDR1 LNHDA and CDR2 SQIVND (reference sequence). Trimming removed 3 bases from V and 1 base from J, with 7 bases in between. The CDR3 sequence is 13 residues long. CDR3 nucleotide sequence: TGTGCCAGTAGTATCAGCTTGTCCTACGAGCAGTACTTC. Translation gives CASSISLSYEQYF.